Below are 12 T cell receptor beta chains sequenced from a single sample in a study of STAT5B mutations in CD4+ large granular lymphocyte leukemia. Method: immunoSEQ multiplex PCR; TCRdb's copy keeps in-frame clones and lacks some. The data hold fewer than 35,000 clones, with around 84% observed a single time. The sequenced sample was CD4+ T cells from blood buffy coats. These receptors were taken from a human donor in good health.

The count of this clone is one. This chain joins TRBV28 and TRBJ1-1, with D unresolved. With 3 bases removed from V and 7 bases from J, the gap between germline ends came to 6 bases. Germline-derived CDR1 and CDR2 are MDHEN and SYDVKM. The CDR3 length is 11 residues. The CDR3 DNA follows: TGTGCCAGCAGTTTGGTAGGTGAAGCTTTCTTT. Protein sequence: CASSLVGEAFF.

This clone came up a few times. Here the CDR3 reads CASSGVGSYGYTF. CDR3 in DNA: TGTGCCAGCTCAGGTGTGGGTAGCTATGGCTACACCTTC. V and J are TRBV18 and TRBJ1-2; D not certain. Germline lookup yields CDR1 KGHSH and CDR2 LQKENI. Trimming pared 5 bases from V and 4 bases from J, leaving 11 bases between. This CDR3 contains 13 residues.

J is TRBJ2-7 and V is TRBV28; 9 bases align to TRBD1. Germline CDR1 is MDHEN and CDR2 is SYDVKM. CDR3 length: 15 amino acids. The junction had 7 bases not matched to a gene; V was cut back by 4 bases and J by 3 bases. CDR3 in amino acids: CASSSPGQGDYEQYF. CDR3 DNA: TGTGCCAGCAGTTCGCCGGGACAGGGAGACTACGAGCAGTACTTC.

This chain uses TRBV2 with TRBJ2-5; D gene unclear. Per the germline V gene, CDR1 is SNHLY and CDR2 is FYNNEI. The CDR3 runs 14 residues. Deletions cut 7 bases from V and 2 bases from J, with 14 bases between. DNA of the CDR3: TGTGCCAGCAAGGATGCCCAGCCTCAAGAGACCCAGTACTTC. Translated: CASKDAQPQETQYF.

The V and J genes are TRBV28 and TRBJ1-6; D might be TRBD1 (5 bases). The CDR3 sequence is 15 residues long. Between the trimmed V and J ends, which lost 7 bases and 7 bases, there was a span of 17 bases. Germline CDR1 MDHEN, CDR2 SYDVKM. The CDR3 DNA is TGTGCCAGCAAAAATCCAGGGATGGAAAATTCACCCCTCCACTTT. Protein: CASKNPGMENSPLHF.

This chain connects TRBV5-6 to TRBJ2-5; D is unclear. The V end lost 0 bases, the J end lost 0 bases, and 6 bases lay between the germline ends. This CDR3 is 14 amino acids long. Looked up from germline, CDR1 is SGHDT and CDR2 is YYEEEE. The CDR3 is CASSLGGNQETQYF. CDR3 bases: TGTGCCAGCAGCTTGGGTGGGAACCAAGAGACCCAGTACTTC. Variable domain in full (rest from reference TRBV5-6 and TRBJ2-5): DAGVTQSPTHLIKTRGQQVTLRCSPKSGHDTVSWYQQALGQGPQFIFQYYEEEERQRGNFPDRFSGHQFPNYSSELNVNALLLGDSALYLCASSLGGNQETQYFGPGTRLLVL.

The chain uses TRBV30 and TRBJ1-4, with TRBD1 identical over 7 bases. J was trimmed by 8 bases and V by 4 bases; bases with no gene match: 7. Germline values: CDR1 GTSNPN, CDR2 SVGIG (reference sequence). The CDR3 is made up of 13 amino acids. The CDR3 region is CAWNPGGGEKLFF. The DNA for the CDR3 is TGTGCCTGGAACCCAGGGGGAGGCGAAAAACTGTTTTTT.

Only a few counts were recorded for this clone. The chain has TRBV13 and TRBJ1-3; D uncertain. The CDR3 is made up of 14 amino acids. Trimming stripped 4 bases from V and 0 bases from J, with 7 bases between. Germline assignment: CDR1 PRHDT and CDR2 FYEKMQ (reference sequence). CDR3 residues: CASSSLYSGNTIYF. The CDR3 DNA sequence: TGTGCCAGCAGCTCACTGTACTCTGGAAACACCATATATTTT.

The chain couples TRBV28 to TRBJ1-2, with 9 bases matching TRBD1. The CDR3 extends over 15 amino acids. The germline V gene has CDR1 MDHEN and CDR2 SYDVKM. V was pared by 4 bases and J by 6 bases, with 9 bases of the junction left unmatched. CDR3 in amino acids: CASSWGQGILDGYTF. CDR3 DNA: TGTGCCAGCAGTTGGGGACAGGGTATTCTGGATGGCTACACCTTC.

J is TRBJ1-2 and V is TRBV19; no clear D gene. Germline V gives CDR1 LNHDA, CDR2 SQIVND (reference sequence). V was cut by 1 base and J by 4 bases, with 10 bases left in between. CDR3 length equals 14 residues. CDR3 loop: CASSIVSDSYGYTF. CDR3 DNA: TGTGCCAGTAGTATAGTGTCGGATTCCTATGGCTACACCTTC.

The count of this clone is one. The CDR3 coding sequence is TGTGCCAGCAGTCCCCCCCCGGGACAGGGGGTCTACGAGCAGTACTTC. Encoded protein: CASSPPPGQGVYEQYF. This chain joins TRBV27 and TRBJ2-7; 11 bases line up with TRBD1. This CDR3 has 16 residues. V trimming: 5 bases; J trimming: 3 bases; junction bases outside the gene matches: 9. CDR1 MNHEY and CDR2 SMNVEV come from the germline V gene (reference sequence).

This rearrangement joins TRBV2 to TRBJ1-4, with TRBD1 matching 7 bases. Germline V gene lookup returns CDR1 SNHLY and CDR2 FYNNEI. J gave up 4 bases and V 6 bases, and 2 bases lay outside the gene matches. The length of the CDR3 is 13 residues. The CDR3 loop reads CASRRQGNEKLFF. The CDR3 bases are TGTGCCAGCAGAAGACAGGGTAATGAAAAACTGTTTTTT.